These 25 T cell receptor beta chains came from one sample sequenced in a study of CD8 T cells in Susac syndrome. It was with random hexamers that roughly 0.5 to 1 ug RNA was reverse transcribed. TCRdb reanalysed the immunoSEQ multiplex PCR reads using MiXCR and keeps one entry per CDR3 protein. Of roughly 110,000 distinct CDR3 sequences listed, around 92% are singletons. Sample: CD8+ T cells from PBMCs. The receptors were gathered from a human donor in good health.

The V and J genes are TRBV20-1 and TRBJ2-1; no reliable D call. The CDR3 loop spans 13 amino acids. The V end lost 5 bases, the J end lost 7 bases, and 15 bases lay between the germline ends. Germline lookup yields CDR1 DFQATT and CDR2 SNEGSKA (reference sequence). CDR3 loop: CSAATHPPNEQFF. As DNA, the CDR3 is TGCAGTGCTGCCACACACCCCCCAAATGAGCAGTTCTTC.

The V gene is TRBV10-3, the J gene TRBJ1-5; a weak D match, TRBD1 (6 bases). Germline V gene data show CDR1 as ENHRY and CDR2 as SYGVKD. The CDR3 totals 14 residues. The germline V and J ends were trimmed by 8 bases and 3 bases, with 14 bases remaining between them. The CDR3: CAIGGQNPNQPQHF. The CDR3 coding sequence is TGTGCCATCGGCGGACAGAATCCCAATCAGCCCCAGCATTTT.

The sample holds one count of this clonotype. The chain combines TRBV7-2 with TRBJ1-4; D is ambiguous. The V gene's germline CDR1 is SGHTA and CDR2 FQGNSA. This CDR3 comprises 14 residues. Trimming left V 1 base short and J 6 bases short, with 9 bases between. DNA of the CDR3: TGTGCCAGCAGCTTAGATTTGGGAGATGAAAAACTGTTTTTT. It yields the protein CASSLDLGDEKLFF.

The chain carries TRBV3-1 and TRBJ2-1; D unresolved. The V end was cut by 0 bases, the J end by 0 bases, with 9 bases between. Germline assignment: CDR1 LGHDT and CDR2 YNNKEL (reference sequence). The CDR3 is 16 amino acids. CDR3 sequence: CASSQDVADSYNEQFF. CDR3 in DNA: TGTGCCAGCAGCCAAGATGTGGCGGACTCCTACAATGAGCAGTTCTTC.

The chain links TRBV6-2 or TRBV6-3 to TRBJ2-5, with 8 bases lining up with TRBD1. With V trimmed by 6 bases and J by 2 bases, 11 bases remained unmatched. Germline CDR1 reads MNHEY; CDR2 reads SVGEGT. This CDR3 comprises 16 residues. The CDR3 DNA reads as TGTGCCAGCAGCCGGACACAGGGGGGTGTTCAAGAGACCCAGTACTTC. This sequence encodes CASSRTQGGVQETQYF.

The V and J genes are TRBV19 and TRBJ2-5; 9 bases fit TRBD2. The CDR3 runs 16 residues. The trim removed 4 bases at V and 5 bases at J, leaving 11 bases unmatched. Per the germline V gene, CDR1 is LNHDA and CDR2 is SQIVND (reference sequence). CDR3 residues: CASSTKRGALQETQYF. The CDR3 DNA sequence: TGTGCCAGTAGTACGAAGCGGGGGGCCCTCCAGGAGACCCAGTACTTC.

The CDR3 nucleotides are TGTGCCAGTAGGATTGGACAGGGCGGCGAGCAGTACTTC. This encodes CASRIGQGGEQYF. The chain uses TRBV19 and TRBJ2-7, with 8 bases matching TRBD1. V lost 6 bases to trimming and J lost 6 bases; unmatched junction nucleotides: 7. This CDR3 is built from 13 residues. Per germline, CDR1 LNHDA and CDR2 SQIVND (reference sequence).

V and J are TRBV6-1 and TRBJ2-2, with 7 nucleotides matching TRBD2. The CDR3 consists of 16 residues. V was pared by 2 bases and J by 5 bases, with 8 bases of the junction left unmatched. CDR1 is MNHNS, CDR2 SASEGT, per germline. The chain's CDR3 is CASSEMLLGGTGELFF. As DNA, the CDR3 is TGTGCCAGCAGTGAAATGCTCCTCGGGGGGACCGGGGAGCTGTTTTTT.

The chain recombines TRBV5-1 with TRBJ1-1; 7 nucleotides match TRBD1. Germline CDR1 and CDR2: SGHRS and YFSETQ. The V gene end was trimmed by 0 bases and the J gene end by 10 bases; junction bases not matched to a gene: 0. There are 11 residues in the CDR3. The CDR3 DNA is TGCGCCAGCAGCTTGGAGGGGGCAGCTTTCTTT. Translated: CASSLEGAAFF.

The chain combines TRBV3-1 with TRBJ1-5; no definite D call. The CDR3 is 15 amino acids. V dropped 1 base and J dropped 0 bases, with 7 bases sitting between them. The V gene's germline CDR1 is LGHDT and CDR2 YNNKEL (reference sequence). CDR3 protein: CASSQGDYSNQPQHF. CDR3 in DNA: TGTGCCAGCAGCCAAGGGGATTATAGCAATCAGCCCCAGCATTTT.

DNA of the CDR3: TGTGCCAGCAGCCGAGAGGGCGGGAACACAGATACGCAGTATTTT. Protein product: CASSREGGNTDTQYF. The chain carries TRBV5-6 and TRBJ2-3, with D perhaps TRBD2 (6 bases). CDR1 is SGHDT and CDR2 is YYEEEE in the germline V gene. Trimming cost V 4 bases and J 2 bases, with 14 bases left between them. The CDR3 totals 15 residues.

In nucleotides, the CDR3 is TGCAGTGCTAGAACCTCGGCAGGGGGGGTGTGGGAGCAGTACTTC. It yields the protein CSARTSAGGVWEQYF. J is TRBJ2-7 and V is TRBV20-1; D possibly matches TRBD1 or TRBD2 (7 bases each). Trimming took off 2 bases at V and 7 bases at J, with 21 bases between the two ends. CDR3 length: 15 amino acids. In germline, CDR1 is DFQATT, CDR2 SNEGSKA (reference sequence).

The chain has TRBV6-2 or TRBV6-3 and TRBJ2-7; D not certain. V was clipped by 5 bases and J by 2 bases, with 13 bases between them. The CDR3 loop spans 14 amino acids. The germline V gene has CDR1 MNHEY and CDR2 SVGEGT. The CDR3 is CASSPPRRTYEQYF. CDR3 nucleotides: TGTGCCAGCAGTCCGCCCCGTCGGACCTACGAGCAGTACTTC.

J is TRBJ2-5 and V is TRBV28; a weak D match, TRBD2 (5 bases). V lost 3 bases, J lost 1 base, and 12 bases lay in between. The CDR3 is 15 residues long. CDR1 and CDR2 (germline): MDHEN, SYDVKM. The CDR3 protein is CASSFGGFTQETQYF. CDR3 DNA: TGTGCCAGCAGTTTTGGCGGGTTCACCCAAGAGACCCAGTACTTC.

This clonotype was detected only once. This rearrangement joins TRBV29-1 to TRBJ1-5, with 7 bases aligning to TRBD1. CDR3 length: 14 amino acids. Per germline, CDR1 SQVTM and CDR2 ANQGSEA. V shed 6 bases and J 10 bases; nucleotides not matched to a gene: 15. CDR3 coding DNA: TGCAGCGTAGGGGAGGGGGCGGTTTTCTCCCCCCAGCATTTT. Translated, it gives CSVGEGAVFSPQHF.

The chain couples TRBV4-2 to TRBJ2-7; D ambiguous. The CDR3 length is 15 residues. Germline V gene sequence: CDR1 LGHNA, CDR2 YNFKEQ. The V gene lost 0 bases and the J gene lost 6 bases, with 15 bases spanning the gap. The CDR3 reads CASSQEIGAVGEQYF. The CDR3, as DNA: TGTGCCAGCAGCCAAGAAATCGGCGCCGTTGGCGAGCAGTACTTC.

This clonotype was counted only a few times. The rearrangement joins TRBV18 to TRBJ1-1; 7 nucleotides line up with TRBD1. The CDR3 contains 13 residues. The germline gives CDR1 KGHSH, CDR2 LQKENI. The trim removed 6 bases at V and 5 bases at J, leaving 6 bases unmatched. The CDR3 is CASSPTGITEAFF. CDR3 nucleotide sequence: TGTGCCAGCTCGCCGACAGGGATAACTGAAGCTTTCTTT. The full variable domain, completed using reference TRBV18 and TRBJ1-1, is NAGVMQNPRHLVRRRGQEARLRCSPMKGHSHVYWYRQLPEEGLKFMVYLQKENIIDESGMPKERFSAEFPKEGPSILRIQQVVRGDSAAYFCASSPTGITEAFFGQGTRLTVV.

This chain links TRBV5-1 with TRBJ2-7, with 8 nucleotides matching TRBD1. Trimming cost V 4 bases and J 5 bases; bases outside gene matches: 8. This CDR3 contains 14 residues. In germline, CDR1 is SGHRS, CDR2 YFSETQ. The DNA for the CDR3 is TGCGCCAGCAGCCCAATGGGACAGGTCGACGAGCAGTACTTC. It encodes CASSPMGQVDEQYF. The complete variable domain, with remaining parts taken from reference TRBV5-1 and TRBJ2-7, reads KAGVTQTPRYLIKTRGQQVTLSCSPISGHRSVSWYQQTPGQGLQFLFEYFSETQRNKGNFPGRFSGRQFSNSRSEMNVSTLELGDSALYLCASSPMGQVDEQYFGPGTRLTVT.

The CDR3 DNA sequence: TGTGCCAGCAGCCAAGATATGCGAGACGGATCCGAGCAGTACTTC. This gives the protein CASSQDMRDGSEQYF. This chain connects TRBV4-2 to TRBJ2-7; D is undetermined. The V gene's germline CDR1 is LGHNA and CDR2 YNFKEQ. The germline V and J ends were trimmed by 0 bases and 6 bases, with 15 bases remaining between them. The length of the CDR3 is 15 residues.

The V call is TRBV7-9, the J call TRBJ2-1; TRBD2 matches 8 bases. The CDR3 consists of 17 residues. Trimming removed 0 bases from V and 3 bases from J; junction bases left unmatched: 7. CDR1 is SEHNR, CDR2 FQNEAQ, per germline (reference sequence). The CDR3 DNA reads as TGTGCCAGCAGCTTAGCCCCACACAGCGGGAGCTACAATGAGCAGTTCTTC. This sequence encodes CASSLAPHSGSYNEQFF.

The CDR3 sequence is CSAGVLAKGEQYF. CDR3 DNA sequence: TGCAGTGCTGGCGTCCTAGCTAAAGGGGAGCAGTACTTC. The J gene is TRBJ2-7, the V gene TRBV20-1; TRBD2 might be the D (5 bases). V lost 5 bases to trimming and J lost 7 bases, with 18 bases between them. From germline, CDR1 is DFQATT and CDR2 SNEGSKA (reference sequence). The CDR3 contains 13 residues.

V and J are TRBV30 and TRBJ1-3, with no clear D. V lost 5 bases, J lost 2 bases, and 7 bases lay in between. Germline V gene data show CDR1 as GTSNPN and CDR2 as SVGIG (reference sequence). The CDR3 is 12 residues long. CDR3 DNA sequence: TGTGCCTGGGTCACCCCTGGAAACACCATATATTTT. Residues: CAWVTPGNTIYF.

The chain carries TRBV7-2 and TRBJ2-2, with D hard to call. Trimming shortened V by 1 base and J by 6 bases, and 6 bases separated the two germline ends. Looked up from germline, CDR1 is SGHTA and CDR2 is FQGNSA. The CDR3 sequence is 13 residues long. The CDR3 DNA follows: TGTGCCAGCAGCTTAGAAGCCCCCGGGGAGCTGTTTTTT. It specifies CASSLEAPGELFF.

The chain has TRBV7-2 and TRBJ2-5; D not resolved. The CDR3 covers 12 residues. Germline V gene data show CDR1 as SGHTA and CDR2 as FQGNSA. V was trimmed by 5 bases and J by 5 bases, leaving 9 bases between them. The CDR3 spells CASSRTTETQYF. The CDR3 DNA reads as TGTGCCAGCAGCCGGACGACGGAGACCCAGTACTTC.

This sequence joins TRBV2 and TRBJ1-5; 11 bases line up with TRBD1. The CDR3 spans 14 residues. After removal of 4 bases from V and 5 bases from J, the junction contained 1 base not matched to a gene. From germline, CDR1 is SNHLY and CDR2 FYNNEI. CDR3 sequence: CASSVGQGDQPQHF. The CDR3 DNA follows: TGTGCCAGCAGTGTGGGACAGGGGGATCAGCCCCAGCATTTT. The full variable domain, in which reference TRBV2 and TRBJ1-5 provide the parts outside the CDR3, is EPEVTQTPSHQVTQMGQEVILRCVPISNHLYFYWYRQILGQKVEFLVSFYNNEISEKSEIFDDQFSVERPDGSNFTLKIRSTKLEDSAMYFCASSVGQGDQPQHFGDGTRLSIL.